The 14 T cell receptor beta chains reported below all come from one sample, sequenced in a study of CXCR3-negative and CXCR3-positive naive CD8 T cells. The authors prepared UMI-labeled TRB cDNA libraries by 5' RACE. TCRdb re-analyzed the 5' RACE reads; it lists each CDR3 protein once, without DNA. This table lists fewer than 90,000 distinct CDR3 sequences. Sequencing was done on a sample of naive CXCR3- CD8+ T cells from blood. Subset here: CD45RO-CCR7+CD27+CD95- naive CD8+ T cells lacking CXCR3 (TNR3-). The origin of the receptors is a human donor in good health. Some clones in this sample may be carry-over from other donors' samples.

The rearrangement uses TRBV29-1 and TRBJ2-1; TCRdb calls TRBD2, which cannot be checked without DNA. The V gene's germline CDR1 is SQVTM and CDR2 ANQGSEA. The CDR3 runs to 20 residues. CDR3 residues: CSGGHVWGTSGSLRHNEQFF.

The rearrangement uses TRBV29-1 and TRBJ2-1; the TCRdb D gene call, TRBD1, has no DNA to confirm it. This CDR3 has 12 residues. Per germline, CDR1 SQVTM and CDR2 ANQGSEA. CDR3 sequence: CSVYQGGSEQFF.

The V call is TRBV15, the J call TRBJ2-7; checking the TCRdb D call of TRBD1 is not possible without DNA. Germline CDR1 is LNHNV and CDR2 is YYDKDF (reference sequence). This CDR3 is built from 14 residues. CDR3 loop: CATGQGLASYEQYF.

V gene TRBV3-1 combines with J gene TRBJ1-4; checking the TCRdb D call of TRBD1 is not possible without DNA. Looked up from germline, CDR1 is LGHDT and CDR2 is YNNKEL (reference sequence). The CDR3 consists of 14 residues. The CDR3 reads CASRLGVDNEKLFF. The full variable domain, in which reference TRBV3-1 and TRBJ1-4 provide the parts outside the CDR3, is DTAVSQTPKYLVTQMGNDKSIKCEQNLGHDTMYWYKQDSKKFLKIMFSYNNKELIINETVPNRFSPKSPDKAHLNLHINSLELGDSAVYFCASRLGVDNEKLFFGSGTQLSVL.

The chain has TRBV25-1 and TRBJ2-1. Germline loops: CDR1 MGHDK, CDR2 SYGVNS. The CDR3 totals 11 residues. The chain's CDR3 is CASSECPEQFF.

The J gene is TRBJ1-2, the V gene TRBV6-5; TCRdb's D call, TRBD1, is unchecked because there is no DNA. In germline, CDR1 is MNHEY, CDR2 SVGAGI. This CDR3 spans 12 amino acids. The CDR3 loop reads CASSSRGDGYTF.

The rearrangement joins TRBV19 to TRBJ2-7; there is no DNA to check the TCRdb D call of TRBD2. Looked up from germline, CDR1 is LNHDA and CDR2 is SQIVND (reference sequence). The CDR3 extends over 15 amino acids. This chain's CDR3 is CASSMSAGGLYEQYF.

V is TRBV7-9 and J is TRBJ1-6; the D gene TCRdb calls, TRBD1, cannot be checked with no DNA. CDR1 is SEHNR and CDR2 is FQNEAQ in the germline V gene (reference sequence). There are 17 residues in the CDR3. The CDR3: CASSPYYREGGGSPLHF.

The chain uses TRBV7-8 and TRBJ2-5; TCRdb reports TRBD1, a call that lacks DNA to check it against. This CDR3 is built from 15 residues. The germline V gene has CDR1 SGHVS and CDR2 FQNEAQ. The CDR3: CASSLVGHKKETQYF.

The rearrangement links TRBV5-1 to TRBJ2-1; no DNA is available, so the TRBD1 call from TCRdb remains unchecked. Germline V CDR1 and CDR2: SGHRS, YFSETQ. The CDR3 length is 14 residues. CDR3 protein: CASSQASGSNEQFF.

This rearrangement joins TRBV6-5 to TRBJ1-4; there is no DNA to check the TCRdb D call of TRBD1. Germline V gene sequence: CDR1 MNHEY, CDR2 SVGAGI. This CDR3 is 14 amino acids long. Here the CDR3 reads CATGRVVNDEKLFF.

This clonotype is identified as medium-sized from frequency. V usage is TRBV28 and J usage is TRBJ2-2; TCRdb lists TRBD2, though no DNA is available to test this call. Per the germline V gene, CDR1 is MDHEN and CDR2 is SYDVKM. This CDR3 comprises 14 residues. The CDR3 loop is CASSYTSASGELFF.

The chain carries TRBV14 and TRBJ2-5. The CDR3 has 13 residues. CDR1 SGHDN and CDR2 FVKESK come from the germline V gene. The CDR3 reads CASSQAAGGTQYF.

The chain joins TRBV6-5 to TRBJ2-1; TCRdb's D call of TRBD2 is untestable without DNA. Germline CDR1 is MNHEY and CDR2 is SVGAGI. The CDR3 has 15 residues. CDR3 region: CASSYSGTSGNEQFF.